Described below is a single T cell receptor (beta chain) sequence and its context. This specimen belongs to a study of blood T cell repertoires in COVID-19. Study context: Specimens from acute and convalescent COVID-19 originated in the United States, Italy and Spain. The analysed material was cDNA or gDNA that came from T cells, B-cell-depleted T cells, or PBMCs.

V was pared by 5 bases and J by 3 bases, with 13 bases between. Germline V gene sequence: CDR1 SEHNR, CDR2 FQNEAQ (reference sequence). The CDR3 is 15 amino acids. Study processing details: Cell counts per sample came from amplifying reference gene primers. TCRdb's table, derived via immunoSEQ multiplex PCR, lists solely in-frame clones and lacks some. D and trimming were read from the DNA, whereas the V and J calls and clone size are those reported in that table. The data contain 200,000 or so clones, 82% of them singletons. The sequence was collected from a human donor with acute or convalescent COVID-19. The donor label of this sample is uncertain. Input material: peripheral blood. The rearrangement links TRBV7-9 to TRBJ1-4; D gene ambiguous. CDR3 sequence (DNA): TGTGCCAGCAGCCCTCAACAGTCAGCTAATGAAAAACTGTTTTTT. It codes for CASSPQQSANEKLFF.